Below are 18 T cell receptor beta chains sequenced from a single sample in a study of blood T cell repertoires in COVID-19. Here immunoSEQ multiplex PCR was the method, and the copy in TCRdb shows in-frame clones only, minus some. This sample carries 150,000 to 200,000 clones, around 80% of them seen once, and the ten largest clones take roughly 20%. Material: peripheral blood. The receptors were gathered from a woman aged 80 or older with acute or convalescent COVID-19.

The chain couples TRBV19 to TRBJ1-4; the match to TRBD1 covers 8 bases. This CDR3 region has 13 residues. The J segment lost 4 bases and the V segment lost 9 bases, leaving 4 bases of the junction unmatched. CDR1 and CDR2 from the germline V gene are LNHDA and SQIVND (reference sequence). CDR3 sequence (DNA): TGTGCCAGCCGGACAGGGCTTAATGAAAAACTGTTTTTT. The encoded protein is CASRTGLNEKLFF.

The genes are TRBV18 and TRBJ2-1, with TRBD1 as a possible D gene (6 bases). Germline assignment: CDR1 KGHSH and CDR2 LQKENI. The length of the CDR3 is 18 residues. Trimming shortened V by 4 bases and J by 2 bases, and 21 bases separated the two germline ends. In DNA form, the CDR3 reads TGTGCCAGCTCACACCGGACAGCCCCGGGCTCGGCCTACAATGAGCAGTTCTTC. The encoded protein is CASSHRTAPGSAYNEQFF.

This sequence joins TRBV19 and TRBJ1-6; TRBD1 agrees at 8 bases. CDR1 and CDR2 (germline): LNHDA, SQIVND (reference sequence). This CDR3 comprises 15 residues. The ends lost 6 bases at V and 5 bases at J; junction bases unmatched: 6. The CDR3 DNA reads TGTGCCAGTAGCCAGCGACAGGGGAATAATTCACCCCTCCACTTT. Amino acids: CASSQRQGNNSPLHF.

This clone was seen a single time. The rearrangement links TRBV3-1 (or the pseudogene TRBV3-2) to TRBJ2-1; no clear D. V lost 1 base and J 9 bases, leaving 10 bases between the germline ends. This CDR3 has 13 residues. Germline CDR1 LGHDT, CDR2 YNNKEL (reference sequence). The CDR3 nucleotides read TGTGCCAGCAGCCAAGGACGTAGCATTGAGCAGTTCTTC. It specifies CASSQGRSIEQFF.

V and J are TRBV27 and TRBJ1-4; D possibly corresponds to TRBD1 (5 bases). This CDR3 comprises 13 residues. Deletions cut 3 bases from V and 7 bases from J, with 9 bases between. Germline-derived CDR1 and CDR2 are MNHEY and SMNVEV (reference sequence). CDR3 amino acids: CASSFGGVEKLFF. DNA of the CDR3: TGTGCCAGCAGTTTTGGAGGGGTTGAAAAACTGTTTTTT.

This clone was observed a single time. V is TRBV7-6 and J is TRBJ2-2; TRBD1 is a possible D gene (6 bases). The CDR3 is made up of 17 amino acids. Per germline, CDR1 SGHVS and CDR2 FNYEAQ. Trimming pared 6 bases from V and 1 base from J, leaving 18 bases between. The chain's CDR3 is CASSLNLDSRNTGELFF. In DNA, the CDR3 is TGTGCCAGCAGTTTAAATTTGGACAGTAGGAACACCGGGGAGCTGTTTTTT.

The V gene is TRBV7-8, the J gene TRBJ1-5, with TRBD1 as a possible D gene (5 bases). Germline CDR1 reads SGHVS; CDR2 reads FQNEAQ. The CDR3 has 15 residues. V dropped 2 bases and J dropped 5 bases, with 13 bases sitting between them. The CDR3 reads CASSLQRGGDQPQHF. The CDR3 DNA reads as TGTGCCAGCAGCTTACAGCGGGGAGGGGATCAGCCCCAGCATTTT. Full variable domain (remainder filled in from reference TRBV7-8 and TRBJ1-5): GAGVSQSPRYKVAKRGQDVALRCDPISGHVSLFWYQQALGQGPEFLTYFQNEAQLDKSGLPSDRFFAERPEGSVSTLKIQRTQQEDSAVYLCASSLQRGGDQPQHFGDGTRLSIL.

This sequence joins TRBV3-1 (or the pseudogene TRBV3-2) and TRBJ2-7; a possible D gene is TRBD1 (5 bases). V lost 1 base and J lost 5, with 15 bases in between. Germline CDR1 LGHDT, CDR2 YNNKEL (reference sequence). The CDR3 has 15 amino acids. CDR3 in amino acids: CASSQGTAGSHEQYF. The CDR3 region has the DNA TGTGCCAGCAGCCAAGGAACGGCAGGGTCCCACGAGCAGTACTTC.

The rearrangement joins TRBV27 to TRBJ2-1, with unresolved D. The CDR3 has 14 amino acids. Germline CDR1 is MNHEY and CDR2 is SMNVEV (reference sequence). V lost 4 bases, J lost 6 bases, and 13 bases lay in between. In DNA, the CDR3 is TGTGCCAGCAGTTATCTAGGAAAGAGCAATGAGCAGTTCTTC. This translates into CASSYLGKSNEQFF.

V and J are TRBV6-2 or TRBV6-3 and TRBJ1-4; 8 nucleotides line up with TRBD1. CDR1 MNHEY and CDR2 SVGEGT come from the germline V gene. This CDR3 region has 16 residues. Losses at the gene ends were 2 bases for V and 5 bases for J; bases not matched to a gene: 7. The CDR3 nucleotides read TGTGCCAGCAGTTACGGCCGGACAGGGCTAAATGAAAAACTGTTTTTT. It codes for CASSYGRTGLNEKLFF.

J is TRBJ2-3 and V is TRBV19; 12 bases fit TRBD2. Trimming took 6 bases from V and 0 from J; bases not matched to a gene: 10. Germline-derived CDR1 and CDR2 are LNHDA and SQIVND (reference sequence). The CDR3 is made up of 18 amino acids. The CDR3 is CASSILAGGRSSTDTQYF. CDR3 sequence (DNA): TGTGCCAGTAGCATACTAGCGGGAGGAAGATCTAGCACAGATACGCAGTATTTT.

The gene calls are TRBV5-1 and TRBJ1-1; D might be TRBD1 (6 bases). V was cut by 0 bases and J by 6 bases, with 12 bases left in between. The CDR3 contains 14 residues. In germline, CDR1 is SGHRS, CDR2 YFSETQ. CDR3 DNA: TGCGCCAGCAGCTTGGGCGGACAGTGGGCTGAAGCTTTCTTT. Protein: CASSLGGQWAEAFF.

The chain has TRBV11-3 and TRBJ2-2; 10 nucleotides line up with TRBD1. The CDR3 loop spans 17 amino acids. After removal of 2 bases from V and 2 bases from J, the junction contained 5 bases not matched to a gene. Germline loops: CDR1 SGHNT, CDR2 YENEEA. The CDR3 here is CASSLWTGGPNTGELFF. The CDR3, as DNA: TGTGCCAGCAGCTTATGGACAGGGGGGCCCAACACCGGGGAGCTGTTTTTT.

The chain has TRBV11-2 and TRBJ2-1, with 9 bases matching TRBD1. The CDR3 runs to 13 residues. Trimming took 0 bases from V and 15 from J; bases not matched to a gene: 6. Germline V gene sequence: CDR1 SGHAT, CDR2 FQNNGV. The CDR3 protein is CASSLDRQGVWFF. The CDR3, as DNA: TGTGCCAGCAGCTTAGATCGACAGGGGGTCTGGTTCTTC.

This clone has just a few counts. The chain combines TRBV6-5 with TRBJ1-6, with D possibly being TRBD1 (5 bases). V was trimmed by 4 bases and J by 10 bases, leaving 11 bases between them. This CDR3 contains 13 residues. The germline CDR1 and CDR2 sequences are MNHEY and SVGAGI. The CDR3 reads CASSSRDRSPLHF. As DNA, the CDR3 is TGTGCCAGCAGTTCCAGGGATCGATCACCCCTCCACTTT.

The chain links TRBV6-5 to TRBJ1-4; 9 nucleotides match TRBD1. The V gene's germline CDR1 is MNHEY and CDR2 SVGAGI. The CDR3 spans 14 residues. The V and J ends lost 4 bases and 8 bases, in that order; junction bases with no gene match: 5. The CDR3 here is CASSSGTGREKLFF. The CDR3 DNA reads as TGTGCCAGCAGTTCAGGGACAGGGCGCGAAAAACTGTTTTTT.

This sequence joins TRBV5-4 and TRBJ2-3, with D perhaps matching TRBD2 (6 bases). Trimming pared 4 bases from V and 5 bases from J, leaving 23 bases between. This CDR3 contains 17 residues. The germline gives CDR1 SGHNT, CDR2 YYREEE (reference sequence). CDR3 coding DNA: TGTGCCAGCAGCCAACAGCACCCAGGAGGGCGCAAAGATACGCAGTATTTT. Protein sequence: CASSQQHPGGRKDTQYF.

The J gene is TRBJ2-1, the V gene TRBV6-5, with a possible D match to TRBD2 (6 bases). CDR1 is MNHEY, CDR2 SVGAGI, per germline. V shed 8 bases and J shed 5 bases, with 19 bases lying between them. The CDR3 sequence is 15 residues long. The DNA for the CDR3 is TGTGCCAGCGGATACCGCCGGGAGTTCGACAATGAGCAGTTCTTC. Protein: CASGYRREFDNEQFF.